A selection of T cell receptor beta chains follows, all from one sample in a study of identical twins. TCRdb itself ran the 5' RACE reads through MiXCR, one entry per CDR3 protein. The profile covers a few hundred thousand distinct CDR3 sequences, with 13% to 15% appearing a single time and about 1% taken by the ten largest. This sample also belongs to another study, concerning yellow fever vaccine responses in identical twins.

Sequencing input: CD4+ T cells sorted from blood. The receptors shown here come from a woman aged 18-29 years in good health. CDR3s include the opening cysteine and the closing phenylalanine or tryptophan. D genes are given only for firm matches. Size tells how often a clone was seen (once, few, many) or the class of an expanded clone, and some rows leave it out.

clone size	CDR3 length	D gene	J gene	V gene	CDR3 DNA	CDR3 protein
.	16	TRBD2	TRBJ2-5	TRBV20-1	TGCAGTGCTAGAGCTCCGACTAGCGGGAGTGGGGAGACCCAGTACTTC	CSARAPTSGSGETQYF
many	19	.	TRBJ2-7	TRBV5-1	TGCGCCAGCAGCTTGGAAGTTTTTCGTGAGGTCAATCCCTCCTACGAGCAGTACTTC	CASSLEVFREVNPSYEQYF
few	14	.	TRBJ2-7	TRBV5-1	TGCGCCAGCAGCTGGGACCAGAACTCCTACGAGCAGTACTTC	CASSWDQNSYEQYF
few	14	TRBD1	TRBJ1-3	TRBV12-3/TRBV12-4	TGTGCCAGCAGCTTGGACAGGGGCGAAAACACCATATATTTT	CASSLDRGENTIYF
few	16	TRBD1	TRBJ2-4	TRBV5-5	TGTGCCAGCAGCGGCGGAGACAGGGGGGGCAAAAACATTCAGTACTTC	CASSGGDRGGKNIQYF
.	18	.	TRBJ2-6	TRBV30	TGTGCCTGGAGTGTTAGTCTCGCGTTTAACTCTGGGGCCAACATCCTGACTTTC	CAWSVSLAFNSGANILTF
many	16	TRBD2	TRBJ2-1	TRBV4-3	TGCGCCAGCAGCCAAGAGCCTAGCGGGAGTTATAATGAGCAGTTCTTC	CASSQEPSGSYNEQFF
many	20	TRBD2	TRBJ2-1	TRBV3-1	TGTGCCAGCAGCGCCCGGCTATCTAGCGGGGGGTCAGGCCGGAGCAATGAGCAGTTCTTC	CASSARLSSGGSGRSNEQFF
few	14	.	TRBJ2-7	TRBV6-2/TRBV6-3	TGTGCCAGCAGTTCAAAAATCCGGTTGAGCGAGCAGTACTTC	CASSSKIRLSEQYF
few	14	TRBD1	TRBJ2-7	TRBV9	TGTGCCAGCAAACCCGGGACAGGGGATGTTGAGCAGTACTTC	CASKPGTGDVEQYF
few	14	.	TRBJ2-7	TRBV27	TGTGCCAGCAGCCTCTCAGAGCAACAGGGCGCGCAGTACTTC	CASSLSEQQGAQYF
few	13	TRBD1	TRBJ2-1	TRBV28	TGTGCCATCACCGGGACAGTTTACAATGAGCAGTTCTTC	CAITGTVYNEQFF
few	14	.	TRBJ1-2	TRBV2	TGTGCCAGCAGCCAGACAAGCCCGCCTCTGAGCTACACCTTC	CASSQTSPPLSYTF
.	13	.	TRBJ2-1	TRBV2	TGTGCCAGCATGGGCTTGGGGTACAATGAGCAGTTCTTC	CASMGLGYNEQFF
many	15	TRBD1	TRBJ1-2	TRBV4-3	TGCGCCAGCAGCCAAACTATACAGGGGAACTATGGCTACACCTTC	CASSQTIQGNYGYTF
many	14	.	TRBJ1-5	TRBV6-2/TRBV6-3	TGTGCCAGCAGTTACACTGGGCAGAATCAGCCCCAGCATTTT	CASSYTGQNQPQHF
.	16	.	TRBJ2-7	TRBV11-2	TGTGCCAGCAGCTCCAAGGGGGTTTCAAGCTCCTACGAGCAGTACTTC	CASSSKGVSSSYEQYF
many	14	.	TRBJ1-4	TRBV5-5	TGTGCCAGCAGGAGGACGGCTCCAAGTGAAAAACTGTTTTTT	CASRRTAPSEKLFF
few	13	TRBD2	TRBJ2-1	TRBV7-2	TGTGCCAGCAGCGTGGGACTAGTTCTTGAGCAGTTCTTC	CASSVGLVLEQFF
.	12	TRBD2	TRBJ2-7	TRBV29-1	TGCAGCGTAGTAGCGGGAGCCTACGAGCAGTACTTC	CSVVAGAYEQYF
few	13	TRBD1	TRBJ2-1	TRBV30	TGTGCCCGCGACAGGGGAAGTGGTAATGAGCAGTTCTTC	CARDRGSGNEQFF
few	17	.	TRBJ2-7	TRBV28	TGTGCCAGCAGTTTAGGTGATGGGGGGATAAACTCCTACGAGCAGTACTTC	CASSLGDGGINSYEQYF
few	12	TRBD2	TRBJ2-3	TRBV30	TGTGCCTGGAGTTCGGGGGGGGATACGCAGTATTTT	CAWSSGGDTQYF
.	17	TRBD2	TRBJ2-7	TRBV5-1	TGCGCCAGCAGCTTAGGACTAGCGGCAGGACTTTCCTACGAGCAGTACTTC	CASSLGLAAGLSYEQYF
.	15	TRBD2	TRBJ2-7	TRBV7-9	TGTGCCACCGGACTAGCGGACAACCCCTGGGGTGAGCAGTACTTC	CATGLADNPWGEQYF
.	11	.	TRBJ1-2	TRBV28	TGTGCCAGCAGTCATGACTATGGCTACACCTTC	CASSHDYGYTF
many	11	.	TRBJ1-5	TRBV6-5	TGTGCCAGCAGTTACCAAGGACTCCAGCATTTT	CASSYQGLQHF
.	15	.	TRBJ2-1	TRBV5-4	TGTGCCAGCAGCTGGGGAACAGCCTCCTACAATGAGCAGTTCTTC	CASSWGTASYNEQFF
few	14	.	TRBJ2-7	TRBV7-2	TGTGCCAGCAGCTTAGCGGGACTGGGCTACGAGCAGTACTTC	CASSLAGLGYEQYF
.	16	.	TRBJ2-3	TRBV12-3/TRBV12-4	TGTGCCAGCAGTTTGCAGATGGGGGTCTCCACAGATTCGCAGTATTTT	CASSLQMGVSTDSQYF
many	13	TRBD1	TRBJ2-1	TRBV29-1	TGCAGCGTGAGAGGGGGCATTGGATCTGAGCAGTTCTTC	CSVRGGIGSEQFF
.	13	TRBD1	TRBJ2-7	TRBV6-2/TRBV6-3	TGTGCCAGCAGTAGGACAGGGGTGTACGAGCAGTACTTC	CASSRTGVYEQYF
many	16	TRBD2	TRBJ2-3	TRBV12-3/TRBV12-4	TGTGCCAGCAGTTCAGCGGGAGCGGGGCTCACAGATACGCAGTATTTT	CASSSAGAGLTDTQYF
few	16	TRBD1	TRBJ2-7	TRBV11-3	TGTGCCAGCAGCTTAGTATTCGGCAGGGGGCATCCCGAGCAGTACTTC	CASSLVFGRGHPEQYF
few	14	.	TRBJ2-7	TRBV14	TGTGCCAGCAGCCTTAAGGGACAAAAATACGAGCAGTACTTC	CASSLKGQKYEQYF
few	15	.	TRBJ2-3	TRBV11-2	TGTGCCAGCAGCCGTCGCGGGGCCAGCACAGATACGCAGTATTTT	CASSRRGASTDTQYF
many	16	.	TRBJ2-4	TRBV5-1	TGCGCCAGCAGCTTGGAGGCCAGTCTAGCCAAAAACATTCAGTACTTC	CASSLEASLAKNIQYF
many	15	.	TRBJ1-2	TRBV12-3/TRBV12-4	TGTGCCAGCAGTTCCCTTGGGGGAGCGGGCTATGGCTACACCTTC	CASSSLGGAGYGYTF
.	13	TRBD1	TRBJ1-4	TRBV29-1	TGCAGCGGCACAGCGGACAGGGATGGAAAACTGTTTTTT	CSGTADRDGKLFF
few	11	.	TRBJ2-3	TRBV10-3	TGTGCCATTACAGCGGCAGATACGCAGTATTTT	CAITAADTQYF
.	17	.	TRBJ2-3	TRBV11-2	TGTGCCAGCAGCTTCGCATCCAAAGGGGGTCGCACAGATACGCAGTATTTT	CASSFASKGGRTDTQYF
.	13	.	TRBJ2-1	TRBV10-3	TGTGCCATCCGCCAGGGAACTTACAATGAGCAGTTCTTC	CAIRQGTYNEQFF
few	12	.	TRBJ2-5	TRBV11-2	TGTGCCGGCCCACCGGGTCAAGAGACCCAGTACTTC	CAGPPGQETQYF
.	18	TRBD2	TRBJ2-1	TRBV11-1	TGTGCCAGCAGCTTAGCGTCGGTGACTAGCGGGAAATACAATGAGCAGTTCTTC	CASSLASVTSGKYNEQFF
few	14	TRBD1	TRBJ2-4	TRBV6-1	TGTGCCAGCAGTCCAGAACGGACAGGGGTGTTATTCGACTTC	CASSPERTGVLFDF
many	15	.	TRBJ2-1	TRBV20-1	TGCAGTGCTAGAGGTGTGGGGGGGCCCGTTGGGGAGCAGTTCTTC	CSARGVGGPVGEQFF
.	11	.	TRBJ2-4	TRBV29-1	TGCAGCGGAACGGCCAAAAACATTCAGTACTTC	CSGTAKNIQYF
.	13	TRBD2	TRBJ2-5	TRBV6-1	TGTGCCAGCAGTCGACTAGCGGTCGAGACCCAGTACTTC	CASSRLAVETQYF
.	16	TRBD2	TRBJ2-1	TRBV7-9	TGTGCCAGCAGCCCACTAGCGGGGGGCCTCTACAATGAGCAGTTCTTC	CASSPLAGGLYNEQFF
.	16	.	TRBJ1-3	TRBV5-6	TGTGCCAGCAGTTCGGGACGGGGTCTCTCTGGAAACACCATATATTTT	CASSSGRGLSGNTIYF
.	12	.	TRBJ1-2	TRBV5-1	TGCGCCAGCAGCTCAGCGGGATTTGGCTACACCTTC	CASSSAGFGYTF
.	14	.	TRBJ2-3	TRBV6-1	TGTGCCAGCAGTGAGGGTGGGAGCACAGATACGCAGTATTTT	CASSEGGSTDTQYF
.	13	.	TRBJ1-3	TRBV9	TGTGCCAGCAGCGTAGCCTCTGGAAACACCATATATTTT	CASSVASGNTIYF
.	14	.	TRBJ2-7	TRBV7-8	TGTGCCAGCAGCTGGGGGGGACAGTCCTACGAGCAGTACTTC	CASSWGGQSYEQYF